This T cell receptor (beta chain) was identified during a study of blood T cell repertoires in COVID-19. Per the germline V gene, CDR1 is SGHTA and CDR2 is FQGNSA. This CDR3 spans 14 amino acids. Losses at the gene ends were 2 bases for V and 9 bases for J; bases not matched to a gene: 7. Repertoires were generated with immunoSEQ multiplex PCR, while TCRdb's copy carries only in-frame clones and drops some. The repertoire includes around 230,000 clones, around nine tenths of them detected once, and less than 0.75% sits in the top ten. Sequencing was performed on peripheral blood. The chain joins TRBV7-2 to TRBJ1-2, with 9 nucleotides matching TRBD1. The sequence came from a man aged 35-49 years with acute or convalescent COVID-19. CDR3 region: CASSLWTGVDSYTF. Here the CDR3 DNA reads TGTGCCAGCAGCTTATGGACAGGGGTCGATAGCTACACCTTC.